Sequencing of this T cell receptor beta chain was carried out in a study of T-cell memory formation after mild COVID-19. Whole-study findings and limits: Contracting CD4+ clones sat mainly in CM and EM; CD8+ in EMRA. Researchers found some responding clones in pre-infection memory, a sign that cross-reactive memory joined.

Constant-segment-primed 5'RACE gave TCR alpha and TCR beta cDNA libraries with sample barcodes and UMIs. Each CDR3 protein is one row after TCRdb ran MiXCR on the 5' RACE reads. The profile shows about 430,000 distinct CDR3 sequences, 15% to 20% of them singletons. This clonotype came up many times. Its antigen remains unknown. The CDR3 is 15 amino acids. This sequence joins TRBV1 and TRBJ2-3; TRBD2 is the table's D call, not checked against the DNA. TRBV1 is given as a pseudogene. This TCR came from a man younger than 35 who had mild COVID-19 (a few samples of this study predate the infection). Cell type and time point are not known. The sequencing sample was made of PBMCs or a T cell subset sorted from them (not recorded which). CDR3 protein: CTSSQTSGVTDTQYF. CDR3 sequence (DNA): TGCACCAGCAGCCAAACTAGCGGGGTCACAGATACGCAGTATTTT.